This T cell receptor beta chain is from a study of T cell repertoires in cytomegalovirus infection. The study, taken as a whole, reports: Public TCR beta family frequency separated CMV-and-HLA carriers, including in an independent cohort.

This clonotype was seen ten or more times. Its target is unknown. Trimming left V 5 bases short and J 6 bases short, with 17 bases between. From germline, CDR1 is MDHEN and CDR2 SYDVKM. The CDR3 is 15 residues long. Via MiXCR, TCRdb re-called the reads, giving one row per CDR3 protein. The data show 510,000 or so distinct CDR3 sequences, about 25% seen once. The chain couples TRBV28 to TRBJ2-4; D may be TRBD1 or TRBD2 (5 bases each). Sequenced: PBMCs. This TCR was sampled from a human donor in good health (CMV status not recorded). Some clones in this sample may be carry-over from other donors' samples. The CDR3 DNA is TGTGCCAGCAGTCCCGGGACGCTGGCGGGAAACATTCAGTACTTC. This sequence encodes CASSPGTLAGNIQYF.